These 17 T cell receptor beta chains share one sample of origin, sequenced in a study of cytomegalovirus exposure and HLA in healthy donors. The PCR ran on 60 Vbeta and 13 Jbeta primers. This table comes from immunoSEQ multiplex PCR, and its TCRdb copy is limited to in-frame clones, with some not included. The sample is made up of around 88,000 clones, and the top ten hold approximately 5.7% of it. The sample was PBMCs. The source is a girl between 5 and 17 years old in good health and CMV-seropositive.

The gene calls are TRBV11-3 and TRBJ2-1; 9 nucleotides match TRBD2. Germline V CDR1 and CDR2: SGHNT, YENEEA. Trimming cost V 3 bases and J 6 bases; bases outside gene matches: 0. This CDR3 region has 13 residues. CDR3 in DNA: TGTGCCAGCAGCTTGGGACTAGCCAATGAGCAGTTCTTC. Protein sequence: CASSLGLANEQFF.

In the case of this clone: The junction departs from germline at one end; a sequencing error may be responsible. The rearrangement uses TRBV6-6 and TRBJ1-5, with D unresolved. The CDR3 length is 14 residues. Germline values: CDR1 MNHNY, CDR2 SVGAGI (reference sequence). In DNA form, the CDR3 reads TGTGCCAGCAGTTACTATGATAGCAATCAGCACCAGCATTTT. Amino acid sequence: CASSYYDSNQHQHF.

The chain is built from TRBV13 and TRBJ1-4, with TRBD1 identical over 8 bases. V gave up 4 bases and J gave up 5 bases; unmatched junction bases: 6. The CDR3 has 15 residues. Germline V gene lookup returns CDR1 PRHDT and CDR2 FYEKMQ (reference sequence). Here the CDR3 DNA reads TGTGCCAGCAGCTCCACCAGGGGGCACAATGAAAAACTGTTTTTT. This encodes CASSSTRGHNEKLFF.

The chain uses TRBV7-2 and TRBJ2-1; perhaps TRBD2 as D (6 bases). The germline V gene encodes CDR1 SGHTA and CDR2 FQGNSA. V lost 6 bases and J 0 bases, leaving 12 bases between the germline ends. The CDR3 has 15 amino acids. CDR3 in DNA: TGTGCCAGCAGGAATCGACTAGTCTCCTACAATGAGCAGTTCTTC. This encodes CASRNRLVSYNEQFF.

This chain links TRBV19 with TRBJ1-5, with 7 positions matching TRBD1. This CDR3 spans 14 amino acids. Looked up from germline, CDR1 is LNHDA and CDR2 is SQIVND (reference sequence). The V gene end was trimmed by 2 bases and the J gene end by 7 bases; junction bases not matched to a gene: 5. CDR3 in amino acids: CASSIPTGSQPQHF. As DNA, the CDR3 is TGTGCCAGTAGTATACCGACAGGGAGCCAGCCCCAGCATTTT.

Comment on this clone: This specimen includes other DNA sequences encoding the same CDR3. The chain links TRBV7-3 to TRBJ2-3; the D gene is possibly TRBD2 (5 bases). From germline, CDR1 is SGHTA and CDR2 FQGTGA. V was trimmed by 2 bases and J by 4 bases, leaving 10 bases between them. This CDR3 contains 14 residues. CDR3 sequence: CASSLLAGADTQYF. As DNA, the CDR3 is TGTGCCAGCAGCTTACTAGCTGGGGCAGATACGCAGTATTTT.

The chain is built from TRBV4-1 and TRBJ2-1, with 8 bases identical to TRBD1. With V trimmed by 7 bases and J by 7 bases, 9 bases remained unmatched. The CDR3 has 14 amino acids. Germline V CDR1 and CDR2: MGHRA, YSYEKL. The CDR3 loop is CASTTTGGTNEQFF. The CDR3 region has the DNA TGCGCCAGCACGACAACAGGGGGGACGAATGAGCAGTTCTTC.

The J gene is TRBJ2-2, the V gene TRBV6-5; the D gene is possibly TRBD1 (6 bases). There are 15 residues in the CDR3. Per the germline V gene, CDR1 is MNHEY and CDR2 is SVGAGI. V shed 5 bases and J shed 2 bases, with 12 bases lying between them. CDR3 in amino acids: CASSQDSFNTGELFF. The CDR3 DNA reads TGTGCCAGCAGTCAGGACAGTTTTAACACCGGGGAGCTGTTTTTT.

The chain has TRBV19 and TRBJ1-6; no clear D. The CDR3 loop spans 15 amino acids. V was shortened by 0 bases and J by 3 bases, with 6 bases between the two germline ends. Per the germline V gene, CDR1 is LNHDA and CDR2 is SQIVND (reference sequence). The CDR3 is CASSIDTGYNSPLHF. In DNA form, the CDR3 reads TGTGCCAGTAGTATAGACACGGGCTATAATTCACCCCTCCACTTT.

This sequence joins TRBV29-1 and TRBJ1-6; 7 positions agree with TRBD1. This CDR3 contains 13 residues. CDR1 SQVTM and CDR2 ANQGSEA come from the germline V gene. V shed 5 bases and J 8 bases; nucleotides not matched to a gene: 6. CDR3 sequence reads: CSVQQGSHSPLHF. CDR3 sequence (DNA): TGCAGCGTTCAACAGGGGAGTCATTCACCCCTCCACTTT.

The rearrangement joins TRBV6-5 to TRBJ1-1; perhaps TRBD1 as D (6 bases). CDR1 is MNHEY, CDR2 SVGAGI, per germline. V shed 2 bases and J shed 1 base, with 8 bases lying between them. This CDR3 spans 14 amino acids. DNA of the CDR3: TGTGCCAGCAGTTACAGACAGGAGAACACTGAAGCTTTCTTT. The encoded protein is CASSYRQENTEAFF.

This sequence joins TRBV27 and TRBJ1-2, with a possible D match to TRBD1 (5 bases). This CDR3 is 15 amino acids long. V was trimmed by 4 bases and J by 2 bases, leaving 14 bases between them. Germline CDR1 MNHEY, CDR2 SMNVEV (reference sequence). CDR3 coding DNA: TGTGCCAGCAGTTCGGTAGGGCGGGGGAACTATGGCTACACCTTC. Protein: CASSSVGRGNYGYTF.

The CDR3 nucleotides are TGTGCCAGCAGCTTAGACAGCCCAGGAGGCTACACCTTC. Amino acid sequence: CASSLDSPGGYTF. The chain combines TRBV7-9 with TRBJ1-2; no firm D call. The germline gives CDR1 SEHNR, CDR2 FQNEAQ (reference sequence). The V gene lost 1 base and the J gene lost 8 bases, with 11 bases spanning the gap. The CDR3 runs 13 residues. The full variable domain, in which reference TRBV7-9 and TRBJ1-2 provide the parts outside the CDR3, is DTGVSQNPRHKITKRGQNVTFRCDPISEHNRLYWYRQTLGQGPEFLTYFQNEAQLEKSRLLSDRFSAERPKGSFSTLEIQRTEQGDSAMYLCASSLDSPGGYTFGSGTRLTVV.

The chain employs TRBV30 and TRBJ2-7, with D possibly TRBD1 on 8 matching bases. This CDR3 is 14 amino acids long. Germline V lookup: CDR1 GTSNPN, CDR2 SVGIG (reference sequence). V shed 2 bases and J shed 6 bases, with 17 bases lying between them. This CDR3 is CAWSHTGGATEQYV. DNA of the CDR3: TGTGCCTGGAGTCATACAGGGGGGGCGACCGAGCAGTACGTC.

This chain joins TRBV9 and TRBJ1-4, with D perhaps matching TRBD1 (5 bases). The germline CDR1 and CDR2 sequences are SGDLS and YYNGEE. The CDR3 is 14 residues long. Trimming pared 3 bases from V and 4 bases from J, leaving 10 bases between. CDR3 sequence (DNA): TGTGCCAGCAGCGGCAGGGTGGATAATGAAAAACTGTTTTTT. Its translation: CASSGRVDNEKLFF.

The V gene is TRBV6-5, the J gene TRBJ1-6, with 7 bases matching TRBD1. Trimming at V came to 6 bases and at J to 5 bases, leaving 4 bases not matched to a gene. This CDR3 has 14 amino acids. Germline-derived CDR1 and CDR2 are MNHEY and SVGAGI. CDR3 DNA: TGTGCCAGCAGGTCGACAGGGAATAATTCACCCCTCCACTTT. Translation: CASRSTGNNSPLHF.

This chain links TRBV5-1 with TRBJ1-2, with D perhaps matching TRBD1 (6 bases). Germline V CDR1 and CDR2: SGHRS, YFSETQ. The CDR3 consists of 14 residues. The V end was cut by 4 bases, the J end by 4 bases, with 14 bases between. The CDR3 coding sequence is TGCGCCAGCAGCCGAAACAGGGAAGGCTATGGCTACACCTTC. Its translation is CASSRNREGYGYTF. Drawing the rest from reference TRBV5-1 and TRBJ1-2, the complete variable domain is KAGVTQTPRYLIKTRGQQVTLSCSPISGHRSVSWYQQTPGQGLQFLFEYFSETQRNKGNFPGRFSGRQFSNSRSEMNVSTLELGDSALYLCASSRNREGYGYTFGSGTRLTVV.